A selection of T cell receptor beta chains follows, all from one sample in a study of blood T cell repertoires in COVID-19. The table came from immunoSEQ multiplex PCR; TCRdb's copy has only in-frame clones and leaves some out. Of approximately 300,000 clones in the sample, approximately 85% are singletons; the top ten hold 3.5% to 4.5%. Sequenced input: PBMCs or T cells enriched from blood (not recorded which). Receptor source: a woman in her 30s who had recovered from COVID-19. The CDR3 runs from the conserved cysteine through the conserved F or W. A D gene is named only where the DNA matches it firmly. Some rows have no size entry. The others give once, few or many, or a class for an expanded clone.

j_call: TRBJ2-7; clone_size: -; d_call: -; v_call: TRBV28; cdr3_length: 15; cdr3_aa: CASSTRLWSGDEQYF; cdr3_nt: TGTGCCAGCAGTACCCGGTTGTGGTCGGGGGACGAGCAGTACTTC
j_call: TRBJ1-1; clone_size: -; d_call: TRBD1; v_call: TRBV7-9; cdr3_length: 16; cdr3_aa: CASSLRQGRGEAEAFF; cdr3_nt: TGTGCCAGCAGCTTAAGACAGGGAAGAGGGGAGGCTGAAGCTTTCTTT
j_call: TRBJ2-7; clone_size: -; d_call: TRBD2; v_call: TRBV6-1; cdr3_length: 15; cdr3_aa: CASSERASGGYEQYF; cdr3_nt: TGTGCCAGCAGTGAAAGGGCTAGCGGGGGCTACGAGCAGTACTTC
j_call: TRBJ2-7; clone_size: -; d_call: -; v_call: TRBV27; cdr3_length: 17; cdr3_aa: CASSFIPHQGSSYEQYF; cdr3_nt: TGTGCCAGCAGTTTTATTCCTCATCAGGGGAGTAGCTACGAGCAGTACTTC
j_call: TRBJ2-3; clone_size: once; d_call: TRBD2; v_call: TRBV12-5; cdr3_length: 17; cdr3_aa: CASGLGLAGASTDTQYF; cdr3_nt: TGTGCTAGTGGTTTGGGCCTAGCGGGGGCTAGCACAGATACGCAGTATTTT
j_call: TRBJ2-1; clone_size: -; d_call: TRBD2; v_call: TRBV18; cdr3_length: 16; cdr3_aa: CASSPSSSGSYNEQFF; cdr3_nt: TGTGCCAGCTCACCCTCTTCTAGCGGAAGCTACAATGAGCAGTTCTTC
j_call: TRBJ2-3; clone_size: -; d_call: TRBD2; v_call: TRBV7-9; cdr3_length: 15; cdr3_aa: CASKWEAGGRHTQYF; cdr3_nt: TGTGCCAGCAAATGGGAAGCGGGGGGGCGTCATACGCAGTATTTT
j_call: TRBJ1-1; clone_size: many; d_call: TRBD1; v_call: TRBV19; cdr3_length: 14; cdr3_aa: CASSIASDRAEAFF; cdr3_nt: TGTGCCAGTAGTATCGCCTCCGACAGGGCTGAAGCTTTCTTT
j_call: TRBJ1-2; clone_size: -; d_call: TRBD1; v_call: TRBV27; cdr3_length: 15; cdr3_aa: CASSSLTGGRRGYTF; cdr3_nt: TGTGCCAGCAGTTCCCTAACAGGGGGCAGACGCGGCTACACCTTC
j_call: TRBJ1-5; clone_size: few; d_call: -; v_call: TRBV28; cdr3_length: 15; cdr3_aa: CASSPQVMDSQPQHF; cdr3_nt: TGTGCCAGCAGCCCTCAAGTCATGGACAGTCAGCCCCAGCATTTT
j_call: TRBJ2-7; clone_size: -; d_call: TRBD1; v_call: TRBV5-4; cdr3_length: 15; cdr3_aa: CASSTEGTGVNEQYF; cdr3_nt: TGTGCCAGCAGCACAGAGGGGACAGGGGTGAACGAGCAGTACTTC
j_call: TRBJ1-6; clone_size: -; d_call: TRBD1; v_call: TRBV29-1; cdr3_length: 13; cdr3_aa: CSVETGVNSPLHF; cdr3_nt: TGCAGCGTTGAGACAGGGGTTAATTCACCCCTCCACTTT
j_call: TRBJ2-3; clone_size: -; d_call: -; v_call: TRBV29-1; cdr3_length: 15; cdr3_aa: CSVELGAPGTDTQYF; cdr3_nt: TGCAGCGTTGAATTAGGGGCCCCGGGCACAGATACGCAGTATTTT
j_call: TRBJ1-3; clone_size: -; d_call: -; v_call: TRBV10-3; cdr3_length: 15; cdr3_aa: CAIAQRGSSGNTIYF; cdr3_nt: TGTGCCATCGCCCAAAGGGGGAGCTCTGGAAACACCATATATTTT
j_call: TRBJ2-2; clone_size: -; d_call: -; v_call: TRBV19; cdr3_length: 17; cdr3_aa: CASSSLLGSSSTGELFF; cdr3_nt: TGTGCCAGTAGTTCCCTCCTGGGGAGCTCGAGCACCGGGGAGCTGTTTTTT
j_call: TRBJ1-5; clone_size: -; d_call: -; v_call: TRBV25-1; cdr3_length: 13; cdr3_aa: CASSERGGQPQHF; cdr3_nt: TGTGCCAGCAGTGAAAGGGGGGGTCAGCCCCAGCATTTT
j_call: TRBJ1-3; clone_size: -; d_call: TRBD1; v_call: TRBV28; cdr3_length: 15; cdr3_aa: CASSPQGAAGNTIYF; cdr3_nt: TGTGCCAGCAGTCCCCAGGGGGCTGCTGGAAACACCATATATTTT
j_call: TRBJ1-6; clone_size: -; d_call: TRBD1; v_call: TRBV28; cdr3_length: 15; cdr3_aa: CASSMGQGLNSPLHF; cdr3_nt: TGTGCCAGCAGCATGGGACAGGGGTTAAATTCACCCCTCCACTTT
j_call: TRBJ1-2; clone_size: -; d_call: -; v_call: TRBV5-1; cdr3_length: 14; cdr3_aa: CASSVQGSNYGYTF; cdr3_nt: TGCGCCAGCAGCGTCCAGGGATCTAACTATGGCTACACCTTC
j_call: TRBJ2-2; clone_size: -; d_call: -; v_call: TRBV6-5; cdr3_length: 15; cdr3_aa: CASTPGSSNTGELFF; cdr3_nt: TGTGCCAGCACCCCCGGGTCCTCGAACACCGGGGAGCTGTTTTTT
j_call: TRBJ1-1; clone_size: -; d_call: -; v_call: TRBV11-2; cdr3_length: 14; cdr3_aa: CASSPGQKNTEAFF; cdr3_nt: TGTGCCAGCAGCCCAGGACAGAAGAACACTGAAGCTTTCTTT
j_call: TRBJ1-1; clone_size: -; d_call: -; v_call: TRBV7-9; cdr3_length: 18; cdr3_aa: CASSLPSSPPKGETEAFF; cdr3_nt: TGTGCCAGCAGTTTACCCTCCTCGCCCCCAAAGGGAGAAACTGAAGCTTTCTTT
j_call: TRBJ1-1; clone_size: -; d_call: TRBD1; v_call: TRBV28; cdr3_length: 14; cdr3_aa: CASRSGQVVVEAFF; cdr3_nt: TGTGCCAGCAGATCTGGACAGGTGGTAGTAGAAGCTTTCTTT
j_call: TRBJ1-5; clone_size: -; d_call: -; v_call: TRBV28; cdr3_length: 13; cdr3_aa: CASSLNPGQPQHF; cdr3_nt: TGTGCCAGCAGTTTAAATCCAGGACAGCCCCAGCATTTT
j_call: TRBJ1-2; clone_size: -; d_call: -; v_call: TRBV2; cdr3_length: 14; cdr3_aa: CASSGDQGYYGYTF; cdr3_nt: TGTGCCAGCAGTGGAGACCAGGGTTACTATGGCTACACCTTC
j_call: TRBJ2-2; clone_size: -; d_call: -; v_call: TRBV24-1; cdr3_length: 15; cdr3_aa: CATSEYGRGPGELFF; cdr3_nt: TGTGCCACCAGTGAGTACGGCAGGGGACCCGGGGAGCTGTTTTTT
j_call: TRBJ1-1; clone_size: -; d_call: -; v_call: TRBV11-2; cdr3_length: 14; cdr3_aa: CASSSTLLNTEAFF; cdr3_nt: TGTGCCAGCAGCTCCACCCTATTAAACACTGAAGCTTTCTTT
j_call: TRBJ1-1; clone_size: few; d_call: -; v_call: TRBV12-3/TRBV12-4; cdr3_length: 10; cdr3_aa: CATMKTVAFF; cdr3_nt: TGTGCCACCATGAAGACAGTCGCTTTCTTT
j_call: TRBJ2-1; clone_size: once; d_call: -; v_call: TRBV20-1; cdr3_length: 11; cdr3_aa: CSASIGQEQFF; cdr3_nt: TGCAGTGCTAGTATTGGCCAGGAGCAGTTCTTC
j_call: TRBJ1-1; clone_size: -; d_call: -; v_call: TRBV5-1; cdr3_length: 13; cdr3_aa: CASRVDTDEEAFF; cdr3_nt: TGCGCCAGCAGGGTCGACACCGACGAGGAAGCTTTCTTT
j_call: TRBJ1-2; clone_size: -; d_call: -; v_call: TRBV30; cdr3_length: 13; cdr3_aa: CAWSADRSYGYTF; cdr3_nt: TGTGCCTGGAGTGCCGACAGGAGCTATGGCTACACCTTC
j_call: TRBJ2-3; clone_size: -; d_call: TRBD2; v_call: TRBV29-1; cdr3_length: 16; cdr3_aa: CSAGNSGTSGTDTQYF; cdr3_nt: TGCAGCGCTGGCAATTCCGGGACTAGCGGCACAGATACGCAGTATTTT